This record covers a single T cell receptor beta chain. In the original analysis: Estimation of nucleated cell counts was performed using reference gene primer amplification. TCRdb keeps only in-frame clones here, not all; method: immunoSEQ multiplex PCR. V, J and clone size reflect that table, while D and trimming were determined from the DNA. Among 100,000 to 150,000 clones listed, 80% to 85% were seen once. The sample originates from a study of blood T cell repertoires in COVID-19. Study overall: Some COVID-19 samples were acute and others convalescent; all came from the United States, Italy and Spain. Sources were T cells, B-cell-depleted T cells, or PBMCs; the material itself was cDNA or gDNA.

Germline values: CDR1 SGHAT, CDR2 FQNNGV. The CDR3 totals 15 residues. V shed 1 base, J shed 0 bases, and the junction held 1 base outside the gene matches. The sequence came from a woman aged 60-75 years with active or convalescent COVID-19. This chain connects TRBV11-2 to TRBJ2-3; 7 nucleotides match TRBD2. The sequencing input was peripheral blood. The DNA for the CDR3 is TGTGCCAGCAGCTTAGGCGGGGGAAGCACAGATACGCAGTATTTT. Amino acids: CASSLGGGSTDTQYF.